This T cell receptor beta chain was recorded in a study of high-grade serous ovarian cancer treatment subgroups. Across the whole study: Each sample yielded on average around 7,300 unique TCR beta rearrangements from around 15,000 reads.

Tumor samples were obtained before definitive surgery or chemotherapy. As for this clone: The antigen remains undetermined.

The CDR3 is 14 residues long. Between the trimmed V and J ends, which lost 3 bases and 12 bases, there was a span of 19 bases. Germline CDR1 is SGHRS and CDR2 is YFSETQ. Findings and limits, study-wide: Repertoire similarity ranged roughly 0.1 to 0.79 between tumors of one patient. These tumor repertoires lack spatial information from bulk sequencing.

Assay used: immunoSEQ multiplex PCR; TCRdb lists only in-frame clones, some missing. Here the sample spans 7,000 or so clones, around 79% being singletons. The V and J genes are TRBV5-1 and TRBJ2-1; D is undetermined. The sample consisted of tumor tissue. This receptor was obtained from a human donor with high-grade serous ovarian cancer. In DNA, the CDR3 is TGCGCCAGCAGCTCCCAGACGGGTCCCGATGGGCAGTTCTTC. Translated: CASSSQTGPDGQFF.